This T cell receptor (beta chain) appears in the sequencing data of a study of cytomegalovirus exposure and HLA in healthy donors. TCRdb's table, derived via immunoSEQ multiplex PCR, lists solely in-frame clones and lacks some. The repertoire has about 40,000 clones, under 95% of them found once; the top ten carry less than 2.5%. Concerning this clone: The antigen remains undetermined.

V dropped 3 bases and J dropped 0; count of bases not matched to a gene: 3. CDR1 and CDR2 from the germline V gene are MGHRA and YSYEKL. This CDR3 spans 16 amino acids. Whole-study results and caveats: The tendency of first-cohort TCR clusters to co-occur in the approximately 110 validation repertoires was identified by a subsequent analysis. Most TCR sequences showed up rarely, but some public TCRs showed up in many donors. Associated with cytomegalovirus, according to the listing, were 150 to 200 TCR beta chains.

This TCR derives from a woman under 30 in good health and CMV-seronegative. The chain carries TRBV4-1 and TRBJ1-5, with TRBD1 matching over 9 bases. The specimen sequenced was PBMCs. The chain's CDR3 is CASSQGTGYSNQPQHF. The CDR3 DNA reads as TGCGCCAGCAGCCAGGGGACAGGGTATAGCAATCAGCCCCAGCATTTT.